Shown below are 10 T cell receptor beta chains from a single sample sequenced in a study of blood T cell repertoires in COVID-19. Sequencing was performed with immunoSEQ multiplex PCR; in TCRdb, only in-frame clones are kept and a portion is missing. The table records around 400,000 clones, roughly 86% of them present only once. Material: PBMCs or T cells enriched from blood (not recorded which). The source of these receptors is a woman in her twenties or thirties who had recovered from COVID-19.

The chain employs TRBV6-5 and TRBJ1-4; D is undetermined. Looked up from germline, CDR1 is MNHEY and CDR2 is SVGAGI. The CDR3 has 16 residues. With 0 bases removed from V and 4 bases from J, the gap between germline ends came to 12 bases. In nucleotides, the CDR3 is TGTGCCAGCAGTTACTCGAGTCCCGTGATTAATGAAAAACTGTTTTTT. Its translation is CASSYSSPVINEKLFF.

The chain joins TRBV30 to TRBJ1-2; TRBD1 matches 7 bases. J was trimmed by 5 bases and V by 4 bases; bases with no gene match: 10. CDR1 GTSNPN and CDR2 SVGIG come from the germline V gene (reference sequence). The CDR3 sequence is 14 residues long. CDR3 nucleotides: TGTGCCTGGACGGGGTCGGACAGGTTATATGGCTACACCTTC. It yields the protein CAWTGSDRLYGYTF.

The genes are TRBV5-1 and TRBJ2-5; tentative D call: TRBD1 (5 bases). The CDR3 spans 17 residues. Germline CDR1 SGHRS, CDR2 YFSETQ. Trimming took off 2 bases at V and 1 base at J, with 18 bases between the two ends. CDR3 bases: TGCGCCAGCAGCTTTAGGGGCTCCTTGACGATCCAAGAGACCCAGTACTTC. This encodes CASSFRGSLTIQETQYF.

The V call is TRBV7-2, the J call TRBJ1-1; 7 nucleotides align to TRBD1. CDR1 is SGHTA, CDR2 FQGNSA, per germline. The CDR3 length is 14 residues. Losses at the gene ends were 1 base for V and 5 bases for J; bases not matched to a gene: 4. The CDR3, as DNA: TGTGCCAGCAGCTTAGGGGGACAGATGACTGAAGCTTTCTTT. Translation: CASSLGGQMTEAFF.

The rearrangement uses TRBV18 and TRBJ2-7; a possible D gene is TRBD2 (5 bases). CDR1 KGHSH and CDR2 LQKENI come from the germline V gene. CDR3 length: 15 amino acids. V was clipped by 8 bases and J by 1 base, with 18 bases between them. DNA of the CDR3: TGTGCCAGCCCGACGAGGGCCCCCTTATCCTACGAGCAGTACTTC. Translating it yields CASPTRAPLSYEQYF.

In its sample, this clone was seen once. Other DNA sequences in the sample encode the same CDR3. This chain links TRBV12-5 with TRBJ2-5; D gene ambiguous. The CDR3 loop spans 12 amino acids. With 4 bases removed from V and 5 bases from J, the gap between germline ends came to 8 bases. Germline lookup yields CDR1 LGHNT and CDR2 FRNRAP. As DNA, the CDR3 is TGTGCTAGTGGTTCCGTCTCGGAGACCCAGTACTTC. This codes for CASGSVSETQYF.

This sequence joins TRBV27 and TRBJ2-2, with TRBD1 identical over 10 bases. The CDR3 is 15 residues long. V shed 5 bases, J shed 6 bases, and the junction held 6 bases outside the gene matches. From germline, CDR1 is MNHEY and CDR2 SMNVEV (reference sequence). The CDR3 DNA reads as TGTGCCAGCAGTACCCGGGACAGGGGTTCCGGGGAGCTGTTTTTT. Residues: CASSTRDRGSGELFF.

The chain joins TRBV11-2 to TRBJ2-3, with TRBD2 matching 12 bases. Unmatched junction bases numbered 14, after V lost 0 bases and J lost 4 bases. Germline-derived CDR1 and CDR2 are SGHAT and FQNNGV. CDR3 length: 20 amino acids. CDR3 nucleotide sequence: TGTGCCAGCAGCTTAGATCGGGAGGGACTAGCGGGCAGTGGTTCAGATACGCAGTATTTT. As protein: CASSLDREGLAGSGSDTQYF. The full variable domain, its missing parts supplied by reference TRBV11-2 and TRBJ2-3, is EAGVAQSPRYKIIEKRQSVAFWCNPISGHATLYWYQQILGQGPKLLIQFQNNGVVDDSQLPKDRFSAERLKGVDSTLKIQPAKLEDSAVYLCASSLDREGLAGSGSDTQYFGPGTRLTVL.

The chain joins TRBV18 to TRBJ1-6; D might be TRBD1 (6 bases). Trimming removed 1 base at V and 13 bases at J, with 17 bases between. The V gene's germline CDR1 is KGHSH and CDR2 LQKENI. The CDR3 contains 15 residues. The CDR3 DNA reads as TGTGCCAGCTCACCACTCCGGACAGCAGAATCCCCCCTCCACTTT. Amino acids: CASSPLRTAESPLHF.

The chain recombines TRBV12-3 or TRBV12-4 with TRBJ2-2; possible D gene TRBD2, 6 bases. V gave up 6 bases and J gave up 6 bases, with 8 bases separating them. The CDR3 has 12 residues. The CDR3 nucleotides are TGTGCCAGCAGCAGACTAGCCGGGGAGCTGTTTTTT. Its protein product is CASSRLAGELFF.